This T cell receptor beta chain was identified in a study of T cell repertoires in cytomegalovirus infection. Study background: Newly reported HLA-C-restricted and thoroughly characterized HLA-B-restricted CMV epitopes were employed. Public TCR beta signature analysis indicated the presence of both CMV infection and matching HLA type. Study outcomes and limitations: What dominated the ex vivo response were HLA-C-restricted CMV-specific TCR beta clonotypes. There were carriers of CMV plus the relevant HLA, and cumulative public TCR beta family frequency identified them.

This clonotype was picked up a small number of times. Its specificity is unknown. MiXCR was run by TCRdb on the reads, yielding one entry per CDR3 protein. The sample records about 920,000 distinct CDR3 sequences, less than 40% being singletons. The sequencing here drew on cultured CD8+ T cells from PBMCs, taken from culture after CMV antigen stimulation. This clonotype originated in a human donor in good health (CMV status not recorded). Some clones in this sample may be carry-over from other donors' samples.

The chain's CDR3 is CASSISGQGYTGELFF. In DNA form, the CDR3 reads TGTGCCAGTAGTATTTCCGGACAGGGTTACACCGGGGAGCTGTTTTTT. The chain uses TRBV19 and TRBJ2-2; 8 bases agree with TRBD1. Germline lookup yields CDR1 LNHDA and CDR2 SQIVND (reference sequence). V lost 3 bases, J lost 3 bases, and 6 bases stayed unmatched. The CDR3 contains 16 residues.